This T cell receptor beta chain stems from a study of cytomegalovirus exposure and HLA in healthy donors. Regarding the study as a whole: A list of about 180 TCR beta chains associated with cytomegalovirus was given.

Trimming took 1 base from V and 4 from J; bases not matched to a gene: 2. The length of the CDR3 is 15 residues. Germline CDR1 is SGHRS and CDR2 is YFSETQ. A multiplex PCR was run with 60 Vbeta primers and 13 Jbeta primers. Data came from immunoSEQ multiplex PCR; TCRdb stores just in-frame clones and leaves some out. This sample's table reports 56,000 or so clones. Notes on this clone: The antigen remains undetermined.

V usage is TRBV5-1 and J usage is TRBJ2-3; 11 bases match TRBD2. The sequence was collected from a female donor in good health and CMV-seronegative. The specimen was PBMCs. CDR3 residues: CASSLTSGSSDTQYF. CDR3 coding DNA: TGCGCCAGCAGCTTGACTAGCGGGAGTTCAGATACGCAGTATTTT.